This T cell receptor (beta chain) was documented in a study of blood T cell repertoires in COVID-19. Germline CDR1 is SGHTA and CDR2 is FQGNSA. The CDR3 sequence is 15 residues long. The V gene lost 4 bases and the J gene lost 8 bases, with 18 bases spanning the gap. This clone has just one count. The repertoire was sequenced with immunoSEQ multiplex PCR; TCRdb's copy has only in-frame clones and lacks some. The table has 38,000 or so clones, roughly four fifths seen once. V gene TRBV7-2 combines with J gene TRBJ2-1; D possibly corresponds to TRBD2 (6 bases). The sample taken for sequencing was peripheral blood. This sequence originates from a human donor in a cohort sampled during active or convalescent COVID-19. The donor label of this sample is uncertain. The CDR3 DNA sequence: TGTGCCAGCAGCTCAAGGGACTTCGTCAGCGATGAGCAGTTCTTC. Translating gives CASSSRDFVSDEQFF. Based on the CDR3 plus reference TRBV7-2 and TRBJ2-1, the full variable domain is GAGVSQSPSNKVTEKGKDVELRCDPISGHTALYWYRQSLGQGLEFLIYFQGNSAPDKSGLPSDRFSAERTGGSVSTLTIQRTQQEDSAVYLCASSSRDFVSDEQFFGPGTRLTVL.